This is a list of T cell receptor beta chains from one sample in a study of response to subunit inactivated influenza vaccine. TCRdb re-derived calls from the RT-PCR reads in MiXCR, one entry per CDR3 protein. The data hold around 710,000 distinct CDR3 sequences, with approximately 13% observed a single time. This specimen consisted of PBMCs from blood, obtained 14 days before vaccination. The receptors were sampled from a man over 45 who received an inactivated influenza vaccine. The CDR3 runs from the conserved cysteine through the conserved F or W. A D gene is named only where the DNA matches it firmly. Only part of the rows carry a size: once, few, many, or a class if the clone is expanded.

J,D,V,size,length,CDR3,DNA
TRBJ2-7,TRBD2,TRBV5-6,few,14,CASSLRTRFSEQYF,TGTGCCAGCAGCTTGCGGACTAGGTTCTCCGAGCAGTACTTC
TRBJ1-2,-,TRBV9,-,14,CASSSPPGQARYTF,TGTGCCAGCAGCTCGCCCCCGGGCCAGGCTCGCTACACCTTC
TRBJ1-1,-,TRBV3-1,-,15,CASSQGATARTEAFF,TGTGCCAGCAGCCAAGGAGCTACAGCTCGAACTGAAGCTTTCTTT
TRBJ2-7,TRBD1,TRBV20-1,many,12,CSADRQGNEQYF,TGCAGTGCTGACCGACAGGGAAACGAGCAGTACTTC
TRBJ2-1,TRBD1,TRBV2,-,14,CASDRDRVGNEQFF,TGTGCCAGCGACCGGGACAGGGTCGGGAATGAGCAGTTCTTC
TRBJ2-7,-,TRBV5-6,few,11,CASSQDREQYF,TGTGCCAGCAGCCAAGACAGGGAGCAGTACTTC
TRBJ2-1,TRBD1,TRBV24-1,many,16,CATSDSGTASYNEQFF,TGTGCCACCAGTGATTCCGGGACAGCCTCCTACAATGAGCAGTTCTTC
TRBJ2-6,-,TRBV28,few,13,CATHRVGANVLTF,TGTGCCACACACAGGGTTGGGGCCAACGTCCTGACTTTC
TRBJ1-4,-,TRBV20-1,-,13,CSARWDIREKLFF,TGCAGTGCTCGCTGGGACATAAGGGAAAAACTGTTTTTT
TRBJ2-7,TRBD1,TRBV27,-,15,CASSFRTGGMYEQYF,TGTGCCAGCAGTTTCAGGACAGGGGGTATGTACGAGCAGTACTTC
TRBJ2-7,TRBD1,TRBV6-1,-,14,CASGTGRMPYEQYF,TGTGCCAGCGGGACAGGGAGAATGCCCTACGAGCAGTACTTC
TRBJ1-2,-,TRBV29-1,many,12,CSVGQRNYGYTF,TGCAGCGTTGGACAGAGAAACTATGGCTACACCTTC
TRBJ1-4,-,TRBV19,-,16,CASSTGADGVNEKLFF,TGTGCCAGTAGTACAGGGGCCGACGGCGTTAATGAAAAACTGTTTTTT
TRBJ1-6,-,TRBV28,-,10,CAGSDSPLHF,TGTGCCGGGTCCGATTCACCCCTCCACTTT
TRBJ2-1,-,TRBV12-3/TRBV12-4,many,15,CASSLRASSYNEQFF,TGTGCCAGCAGTTTGCGTGCAAGCTCCTACAATGAGCAGTTCTTC
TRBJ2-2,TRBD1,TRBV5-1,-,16,CASSPAGQGGVGELFF,TGCGCCAGCAGCCCCGCCGGACAGGGCGGAGTCGGGGAGCTGTTTTTT
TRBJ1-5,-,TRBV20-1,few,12,CSASDGDQPQHF,TGCAGTGCTTCGGACGGGGATCAGCCCCAGCATTTT
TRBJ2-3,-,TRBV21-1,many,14,CASTPGLAKDTQYF,TGTGCCAGCACACCGGGACTAGCGAAAGATACGCAGTATTTT
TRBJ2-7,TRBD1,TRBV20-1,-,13,CSPRRTGAYEQYF,TGCAGTCCCCGCCGGACAGGGGCCTACGAGCAGTACTTC
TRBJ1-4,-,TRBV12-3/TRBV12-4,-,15,CASSPTDSKNEKLFF,TGTGCCAGCAGTCCAACTGACAGCAAGAATGAAAAACTGTTTTTT
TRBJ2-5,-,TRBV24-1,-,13,CATSDPMGETQYF,TGTGCCACCAGTGATCCGATGGGGGAGACCCAGTACTTC
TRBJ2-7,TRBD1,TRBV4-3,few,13,CASSQWTGEEQYF,TGCGCCAGCAGCCAATGGACAGGGGAGGAGCAGTACTTC
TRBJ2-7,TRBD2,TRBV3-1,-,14,CASSQPPRGDSLYF,TGTGCCAGCAGCCAACCTCCTCGGGGGGATTCTCTGTACTTC
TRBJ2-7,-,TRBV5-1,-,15,CASRGTGMYSYEQYF,TGCGCCAGCAGGGGCACAGGGATGTACTCCTACGAGCAGTACTTC
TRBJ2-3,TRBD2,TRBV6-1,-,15,CASSLAGGLTNTQYF,TGTGCCAGCAGTCTAGCGGGGGGACTCACGAATACGCAGTATTTT
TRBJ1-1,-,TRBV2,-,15,CASSEALSATTEAFF,TGTGCCAGCAGTGAAGCGCTTTCGGCAACCACTGAAGCTTTCTTT
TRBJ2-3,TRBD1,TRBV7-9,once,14,CAVVKGAGTDTQYF,TGTGCGGTTGTAAAGGGGGCTGGCACAGATACGCAGTATTTT
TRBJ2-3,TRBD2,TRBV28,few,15,CASSLVAGGADTQYF,TGTGCCAGCAGTTTAGTGGCGGGGGGCGCAGATACGCAGTATTTT
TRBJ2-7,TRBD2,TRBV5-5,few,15,CASSPLTSGSSEQYF,TGTGCCAGCAGCCCCCTAACTAGCGGGAGCTCGGAGCAGTACTTC
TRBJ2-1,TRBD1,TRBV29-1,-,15,CSAVEGGTGGGEQFF,TGCAGCGCCGTAGAGGGGGGGACAGGGGGCGGTGAGCAGTTCTTC
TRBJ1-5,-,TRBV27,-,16,CASSPNRVGSNQPQHF,TGTGCCAGCAGTCCAAACAGGGTTGGGAGCAATCAGCCCCAGCATTTT
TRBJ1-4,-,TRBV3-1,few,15,CASSQMLGASEKLFF,TGTGCCAGCAGCCAAATGTTGGGGGCTAGTGAAAAACTGTTTTTT
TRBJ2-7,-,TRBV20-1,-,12,CSAWTEGHEQYF,TGCAGTGCTTGGACCGAGGGCCACGAGCAGTACTTC
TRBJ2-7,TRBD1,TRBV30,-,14,CAWTPGQGTYEQYF,TGTGCCTGGACTCCGGGACAGGGTACTTACGAGCAGTACTTC
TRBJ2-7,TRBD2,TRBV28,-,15,CASSSPGERGYEQYF,TGTGCCAGCAGTTCCCCAGGAGAGCGGGGGTACGAGCAGTACTTC
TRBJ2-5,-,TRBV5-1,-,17,CASGSSADRQYQETQYF,TGCGCCAGCGGATCTTCGGCAGACCGTCAGTACCAAGAGACCCAGTACTTC
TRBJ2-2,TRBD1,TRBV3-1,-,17,CATSLLDRGGNTGELFF,TGTGCCACCAGCCTCCTAGACAGGGGAGGGAACACCGGGGAGCTGTTTTTT
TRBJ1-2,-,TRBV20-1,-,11,CSVRGGLWPTF,TGCAGTGTTCGGGGAGGTCTATGGCCCACCTTC
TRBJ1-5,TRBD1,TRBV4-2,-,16,CASSPTTGDSNQPQHF,TGTGCCAGCAGCCCTACCACAGGGGATAGCAATCAGCCCCAGCATTTT
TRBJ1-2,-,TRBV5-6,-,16,CASSPNRGDMYYGYTF,TGTGCCAGCAGCCCGAATAGGGGGGACATGTACTATGGCTACACCTTC
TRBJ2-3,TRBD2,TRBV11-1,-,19,CASSLVVSATSGPTDTQYF,TGTGCCAGCAGCTTAGTAGTGTCGGCGACTAGCGGGCCGACAGATACGCAGTATTTT
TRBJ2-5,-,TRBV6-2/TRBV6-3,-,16,CASSYIGGGPQETQYF,TGTGCCAGCAGTTATATCGGCGGGGGCCCCCAAGAGACCCAGTACTTC
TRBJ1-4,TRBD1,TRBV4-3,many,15,CASSLWTGLNEKLFF,TGCGCCAGCAGCCTATGGACAGGCCTTAATGAAAAACTGTTTTTT
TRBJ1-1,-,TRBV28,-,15,CASSPGQTKNTEAFF,TGTGCCAGCAGTCCCGGACAGACAAAGAACACTGAAGCTTTCTTT
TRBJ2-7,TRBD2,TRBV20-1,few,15,CSARALLAMTYEQYF,TGCAGTGCTAGAGCTCTACTAGCGATGACCTACGAGCAGTACTTC
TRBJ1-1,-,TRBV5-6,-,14,CASSLVSGDAEAFF,TGTGCCAGCAGCTTGGTTTCAGGGGACGCTGAAGCTTTCTTT
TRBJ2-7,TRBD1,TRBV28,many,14,CASSLGTGAIEQYF,TGTGCCAGCAGTTTAGGGACAGGGGCCATCGAGCAGTACTTC
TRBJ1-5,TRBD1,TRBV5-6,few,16,CASSLTGTGGNQPQHF,TGTGCCAGCAGCTTGACCGGGACAGGGGGTAATCAGCCCCAGCATTTT
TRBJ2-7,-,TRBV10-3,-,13,CAIRAGAGNEQYF,TGTGCCATCAGAGCAGGGGCGGGGAACGAGCAGTACTTC
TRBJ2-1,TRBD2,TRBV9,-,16,CASSGPLAGGNNEQFF,TGTGCCAGCAGCGGACCCCTAGCGGGGGGGAACAATGAGCAGTTCTTC
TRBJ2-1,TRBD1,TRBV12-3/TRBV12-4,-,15,CASMRPGQGLHEQFF,TGTGCCAGCATGCGACCGGGACAGGGGCTGCATGAGCAGTTCTTC
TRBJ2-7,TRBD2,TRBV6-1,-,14,CASSASGGSYEQYF,TGTGCCAGCAGTGCTAGCGGAGGTTCCTACGAGCAGTACTTC
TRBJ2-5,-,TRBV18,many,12,CASSPIRETQYF,TGTGCCAGCTCACCGATCCGAGAGACCCAGTACTTC
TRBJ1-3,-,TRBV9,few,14,CASSQTLAGNTIYF,TGTGCCAGCAGCCAAACTCTGGCTGGAAACACCATATATTTT
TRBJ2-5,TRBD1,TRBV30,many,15,CAWSLRTGGQETQYF,TGTGCCTGGAGTCTGCGGACAGGGGGACAAGAGACCCAGTACTTC
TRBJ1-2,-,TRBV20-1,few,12,CSASTELYGYTF,TGCAGTGCTAGTACCGAACTTTATGGCTACACCTTC
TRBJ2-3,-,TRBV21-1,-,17,CASSKQLLGRCTDTQYF,TGTGCCAGCAGCAAACAACTCCTCGGGCGGTGCACAGATACGCAGTATTTT
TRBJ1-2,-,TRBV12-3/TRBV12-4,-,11,CASSLGKTGTF,TGTGCCAGCAGCTTGGGCAAGACGGGAACCTTC
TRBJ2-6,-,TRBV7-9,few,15,CASSVGDSGANVLTF,TGTGCCAGCAGCGTCGGAGACTCTGGGGCCAACGTCCTGACTTTC